The rows below give T cell receptor beta chains drawn from one sample of a study of T cells in Graves' hyperthyroidism and ophthalmopathy. MiXCR, applied by TCRdb to the multiplex PCR reads, yields one record per CDR3 protein. Of fewer than 650,000 distinct CDR3 sequences in the sample, about 15% are singletons; the top ten hold around 4.5%. Sequenced input: blood. These receptors were collected from a middle-aged woman with Graves' ophthalmopathy. The CDR3 runs from the conserved cysteine through the conserved F or W. Each record gives: D gene, V gene, clone size, J gene, CDR3 DNA, CDR3 protein. The D gene is left open where the match is weak. For some rows the clone size is stated as once, few or many, or as a class when expanded; others skip it.

D: TRBD1; V: TRBV28; size: many; J: TRBJ1-2; DNA: TGTGCCAGCACCCTAGAGGGGGCGGGAGGCTACACCTTC; CDR3: CASTLEGAGGYTF
D: TRBD1; V: TRBV12-3/TRBV12-4; size: many; J: TRBJ1-1; DNA: TGTGCCAGCAGGCCTACCGGGACAGGGGACACTGAAGCTTTCTTT; CDR3: CASRPTGTGDTEAFF
D: NA; V: TRBV11-3; size: many; J: TRBJ1-1; DNA: TGTGCCAGCAGCTGGGGGTATTCCGGCACTGAAGCTTTCTTT; CDR3: CASSWGYSGTEAFF
D: TRBD2; V: TRBV20-1; size: few; J: TRBJ2-7; DNA: TGCAGTGCTAGAGCCCCGACTAGCGGGAGTTACGAGCAGTACTTC; CDR3: CSARAPTSGSYEQYF
D: NA; V: TRBV20-1; size: many; J: TRBJ1-1; DNA: TGCAGTGCTAGTTCGAGGGGAAGGAAGGATGAAGCTTTCTTT; CDR3: CSASSRGRKDEAFF
D: NA; V: TRBV29-1; size: NA; J: TRBJ1-4; DNA: TGCAGCGTTTCTCGACAGGTGAATGAAAAACTGTTTTTT; CDR3: CSVSRQVNEKLFF
D: TRBD2; V: TRBV7-2; size: many; J: TRBJ2-7; DNA: TGTGCCAGCAGCTTATTCGGGAGGGCCGCCGAGCAGTACTTC; CDR3: CASSLFGRAAEQYF
D: NA; V: TRBV24-1; size: many; J: TRBJ2-2; DNA: TGTGCCACGGCAGGGAGACCGAACACCGGGGAGCTGTTTTTT; CDR3: CATAGRPNTGELFF
D: NA; V: TRBV9; size: many; J: TRBJ2-7; DNA: TGTGCCAGCAGCGTAGAACCCGAGGGTTACGAGCAGTACTTC; CDR3: CASSVEPEGYEQYF
D: NA; V: TRBV29-1; size: few; J: TRBJ1-1; DNA: TGCAGCGTTAGGCCGAATTTGAACACTGAAGCTTTCTTT; CDR3: CSVRPNLNTEAFF
D: NA; V: TRBV11-2; size: few; J: TRBJ2-2; DNA: TGTGCCAGCAGCTTAGGGGCGTACGTATCGAACACCGGGGAGCTGTTTTTT; CDR3: CASSLGAYVSNTGELFF
D: TRBD2; V: TRBV11-2; size: many; J: TRBJ2-2; DNA: TGTGCCAGCACCCCGGGACTATCGAACACCGGGGAGCTGTTTTTT; CDR3: CASTPGLSNTGELFF
D: NA; V: TRBV11-1; size: once; J: TRBJ1-5; DNA: TGTGCCAGCAGCTTAGTAGGGGCAGTAGGCAATCAGCCCCAGCATTTT; CDR3: CASSLVGAVGNQPQHF
D: NA; V: TRBV28; size: many; J: TRBJ2-7; DNA: TGTGCCAGCAGTTCTGTGGTAGCGCGGGAGCAGTACTTC; CDR3: CASSSVVAREQYF
D: TRBD2; V: TRBV4-2; size: NA; J: TRBJ2-7; DNA: TGTGCCAGCAGCCCGGGGACTAGCGGGAATAACTACGAGCAGTACTTC; CDR3: CASSPGTSGNNYEQYF
D: NA; V: TRBV15; size: many; J: TRBJ1-6; DNA: TGTGCCACCTCAGGGGATTATAATTCACCCCTCCACTTT; CDR3: CATSGDYNSPLHF
D: NA; V: TRBV6-2/TRBV6-3; size: many; J: TRBJ1-5; DNA: TGTGCCAGCAGTACTGAGGTTTCGGGTAAACAGCCCCAGCATTTT; CDR3: CASSTEVSGKQPQHF
D: TRBD1; V: TRBV7-9; size: many; J: TRBJ1-2; DNA: TGTGCCAGCAGCTTAAAGGGGAGAGGGACAGGGACTGACTATGGCTACACCTTC; CDR3: CASSLKGRGTGTDYGYTF
D: NA; V: TRBV13; size: many; J: TRBJ2-4; DNA: TGTGCCAGCAGCACAGGGACAGCCAAAAACATTCAGTACTTC; CDR3: CASSTGTAKNIQYF
D: TRBD1; V: TRBV6-2/TRBV6-3; size: few; J: TRBJ2-2; DNA: TGTGCCACACTAGGACAGGGGGAGACCGGGGAGCTGTTTTTT; CDR3: CATLGQGETGELFF
D: NA; V: TRBV12-3/TRBV12-4; size: many; J: TRBJ1-1; DNA: TGTGCCAGCAGCCAGGGAGTCCTTGAAGCTTTCTTT; CDR3: CASSQGVLEAFF
D: TRBD1; V: TRBV28; size: NA; J: TRBJ1-2; DNA: TGTGCCAGCAGTCTGGGACAGATGGATGGCTACACCTTC; CDR3: CASSLGQMDGYTF
D: TRBD2; V: TRBV6-1; size: many; J: TRBJ2-2; DNA: TGTGCCAGCAGTAGTGGACTAGCGCTACAAAAGGAGCTGTTTTTT; CDR3: CASSSGLALQKELFF
D: NA; V: TRBV20-1; size: many; J: TRBJ2-7; DNA: TGCAGTGCCCAGACAGGCGTTACCTACGAGCAGTACTTC; CDR3: CSAQTGVTYEQYF
D: NA; V: TRBV6-2/TRBV6-3; size: few; J: TRBJ1-5; DNA: TGTGCCAGCACCGGACATTCCAATCAGCCCCAGCATTTT; CDR3: CASTGHSNQPQHF
D: NA; V: TRBV12-3/TRBV12-4; size: many; J: TRBJ2-7; DNA: TGTGCCAGCAGTTTAGGGGCAGCGCAGTACTTC; CDR3: CASSLGAAQYF
D: TRBD2; V: TRBV11-2; size: many; J: TRBJ2-7; DNA: TGTGCCAGCAGCTTAGTAAGTCCAGCGGGAGGCGATGAGCAGTACTTC; CDR3: CASSLVSPAGGDEQYF
D: NA; V: TRBV6-1; size: many; J: TRBJ2-6; DNA: TGTGCCAGCAGTGAAAGATCGGGGGCCAACGTCCTGACTTTC; CDR3: CASSERSGANVLTF
D: NA; V: TRBV30; size: NA; J: TRBJ2-5; DNA: TGTGCCTGGAGAAGAGGCCGGTTTGAGACCCAGTACTTC; CDR3: CAWRRGRFETQYF
D: TRBD2; V: TRBV10-2; size: few; J: TRBJ2-7; DNA: TGCGCCAGCAGGCCCAGCGGGACTTTCTACGAGCAGTACTTC; CDR3: CASRPSGTFYEQYF
D: NA; V: TRBV11-1; size: many; J: TRBJ2-7; DNA: TGTGCCAGCAGCCCCCGACGGGCTACCTACGAGCAGTACTTC; CDR3: CASSPRRATYEQYF
D: NA; V: TRBV7-3; size: many; J: TRBJ2-5; DNA: TGTGCCAGCAGCTCATTTGGGGGGACAGCCCCTCAAGAGACCCAGTACTTC; CDR3: CASSSFGGTAPQETQYF
D: NA; V: TRBV2; size: many; J: TRBJ2-2; DNA: TGTGCCAGCAGGACCATAGGGACCGGGGAGCTGTTTTTT; CDR3: CASRTIGTGELFF
D: NA; V: TRBV30; size: few; J: TRBJ1-2; DNA: TGTGCCTGGAGTGAAGGCAGCCAAAACTATGGCTACACCTTC; CDR3: CAWSEGSQNYGYTF
D: TRBD1; V: TRBV30; size: few; J: TRBJ2-7; DNA: TGTGCCTGGAGTGCAGGGACAGGGGGGAACGAGCAGTACTTC; CDR3: CAWSAGTGGNEQYF
D: NA; V: TRBV30; size: NA; J: TRBJ1-5; DNA: TGTGCCTGGAGTCCAACAGAGTACAATCAGCCCCAGCATTTT; CDR3: CAWSPTEYNQPQHF
D: NA; V: TRBV12-3/TRBV12-4; size: many; J: TRBJ2-4; DNA: TGTGCCAGCAGTTTGAGGCGGGACTCCCTTAGTAACATTCAGTACTTC; CDR3: CASSLRRDSLSNIQYF
D: NA; V: TRBV30; size: many; J: TRBJ1-1; DNA: TGTGCCTGGGGCGGAATGAACACTGAAGCTTTCTTT; CDR3: CAWGGMNTEAFF
D: NA; V: TRBV20-1; size: many; J: TRBJ2-7; DNA: TGCAGTGCTAGAGATTCGGCTCTATCCTCCTACGAGCAGTACTTC; CDR3: CSARDSALSSYEQYF
D: NA; V: TRBV4-2; size: NA; J: TRBJ1-1; DNA: TGTGCCAGCAGCCGGGGATCCGGAGGGGTGTTGAACACTGAAGCTTTCTTT; CDR3: CASSRGSGGVLNTEAFF
D: NA; V: TRBV11-2; size: few; J: TRBJ2-7; DNA: TGTGCCAGCTCAAACCTCGGGGTTTTGTACGAGCAGTACTTC; CDR3: CASSNLGVLYEQYF
D: TRBD1; V: TRBV19; size: few; J: TRBJ2-2; DNA: TGTGCCAGTAGTATGTCAGGGGGCACCGGGGAGCTGTTTTTT; CDR3: CASSMSGGTGELFF
D: TRBD2; V: TRBV12-3/TRBV12-4; size: NA; J: TRBJ2-7; DNA: TGTGCCAGCAGTTCGGGCGGGAGGGCCAGGGACGAGCAGTACTTC; CDR3: CASSSGGRARDEQYF
D: NA; V: TRBV12-3/TRBV12-4; size: many; J: TRBJ1-2; DNA: TGTGCCAGCAGAACGACTGACAACTATGGCTACACCTTC; CDR3: CASRTTDNYGYTF
D: TRBD2; V: TRBV28; size: few; J: TRBJ2-7; DNA: TGTGTCAGCAGTTCAGGGCGGGAGCTGACCTACGAGCAGTACTTC; CDR3: CVSSSGRELTYEQYF
D: NA; V: TRBV24-1; size: many; J: TRBJ2-5; DNA: TGTGCCACCAGTGATTACGCCGGGGAGACCCAGTACTTC; CDR3: CATSDYAGETQYF
D: TRBD1; V: TRBV19; size: NA; J: TRBJ2-6; DNA: TGTGCCAGTAGTATAGATCCTCCAGGGGGCTCTGGGGCCAACGTCCTGACTTTC; CDR3: CASSIDPPGGSGANVLTF
D: NA; V: TRBV7-2; size: many; J: TRBJ2-4; DNA: TGTGCCAGCAGCTTAGAATGGGGGAGGGCCAAAAACATTCAGTACTTC; CDR3: CASSLEWGRAKNIQYF
D: NA; V: TRBV27; size: many; J: TRBJ1-6; DNA: TGTGCCAGCAGTACCCGAGCGGGGACCAGCTCCTATAATTCACCCCTCCACTTT; CDR3: CASSTRAGTSSYNSPLHF
D: TRBD1; V: TRBV27; size: NA; J: TRBJ1-5; DNA: TGTGCCAGCAGTTCACAGGGGTTAGGCAATCAGCCCCAGCATTTT; CDR3: CASSSQGLGNQPQHF
D: NA; V: TRBV28; size: NA; J: TRBJ1-3; DNA: TGTGCCAGCACCCCGGCGATAGGTGGAAACACCATATATTTT; CDR3: CASTPAIGGNTIYF
D: TRBD1; V: TRBV3-1; size: few; J: TRBJ2-2; DNA: TGTGCCAGCAGCCCGAAGTCCGGGACAGGGAACACCGGGGAGCTGTTTTTT; CDR3: CASSPKSGTGNTGELFF
D: TRBD1; V: TRBV28; size: many; J: TRBJ1-5; DNA: TGTGCCAGCATCACCCCCACAGGGGGCAAACAGCCCCAGCATTTT; CDR3: CASITPTGGKQPQHF
D: TRBD2; V: TRBV6-1; size: many; J: TRBJ2-5; DNA: TGTGCCAGCAGTGGGGGACTAGGGCAGACCCAGTACTTC; CDR3: CASSGGLGQTQYF
D: NA; V: TRBV27; size: many; J: TRBJ1-1; DNA: TGTGCCAGCAGTTTAGGAAACCGATTGAACACTGAAGCTTTCTTT; CDR3: CASSLGNRLNTEAFF
D: NA; V: TRBV11-1; size: many; J: TRBJ2-5; DNA: TGTGCCAGCAGCTTAAGCCATATCCAAGAGACCCAGTACTTC; CDR3: CASSLSHIQETQYF
D: TRBD1; V: TRBV28; size: many; J: TRBJ1-1; DNA: TGTGCCAGCAGACCCGTTACAGGGGCGAACACTGAAGCTTTCTTT; CDR3: CASRPVTGANTEAFF
D: NA; V: TRBV4-2; size: NA; J: TRBJ2-5; DNA: TGTGCCAGCAGCCAATCGGGACCCCGGTACCAAGAGACCCAGTACTTC; CDR3: CASSQSGPRYQETQYF
D: NA; V: TRBV7-9; size: many; J: TRBJ2-5; DNA: TGTGCCAGCAGTCAAACAACACTAGCAGAGACCCAGTACTTC; CDR3: CASSQTTLAETQYF
D: NA; V: TRBV24-1; size: many; J: TRBJ1-2; DNA: TGTGCCACCAGTGAGCGGGGTGGAGATGGCTACACCTTC; CDR3: CATSERGGDGYTF